This entry concerns a single TCR beta chain. The TCR libraries each used total RNA (approximately 4,000 ng per library). Each CDR3 protein gets one entry in TCRdb, which reprocessed the 5' RACE reads and gives no DNA. Here the sample table reports approximately 420,000 distinct CDR3 sequences. The germline V gene has CDR1 LGHNA and CDR2 YSLEER. The CDR3 length is 14 residues. This sample is drawn from a study of monozygotic twins with inflammatory bowel disease. The genes are TRBV4-3 and TRBJ2-1. The TCR comes from a human donor with ulcerative colitis or Crohn's disease, or a healthy co-twin of an affected twin (not recorded which). Input material: blood. This chain's CDR3 is CASSQENRYNEQFF.